This T cell receptor beta chain was sequenced for a study of blood T cell repertoires in COVID-19. Clones were sequenced by immunoSEQ multiplex PCR, and TCRdb holds only the in-frame ones, with some missing. The sample comprises roughly 250,000 clones, more than 75% of which are singletons, and under 2% rests with the top ten. The sample consisted of PBMCs or T cells enriched from blood (not recorded which). The sequence came from a woman between 45 and 60 years old who had recovered from COVID-19.

The CDR3 sequence: CASSQSGEGNIQYF. The CDR3, as DNA: TGTGCCAGCAGCCAATCTGGGGAGGGAAACATTCAGTACTTC. This chain links TRBV16 with TRBJ2-4; TRBD2 matches at 7 bases. Looked up from germline, CDR1 is KGHSY and CDR2 is FQNENV. The CDR3 length is 14 residues. Trimming at V came to 0 bases and at J to 6 bases, leaving 2 bases not matched to a gene.